This paragraph covers one T cell receptor (beta chain) sequence. The sample belongs to a study of blood T cell repertoires in COVID-19. Assay used: immunoSEQ multiplex PCR; TCRdb lists only in-frame clones, some missing. The table lists roughly 76,000 clones, roughly 74% of them singletons. V lost 3 bases to trimming and J lost 12 bases; unmatched junction nucleotides: 17. Germline CDR1 SGHDN, CDR2 FVKESK. The CDR3 spans 15 residues. The receptor comes from a human donor in a cohort sampled during active COVID-19. The chain joins TRBV14 to TRBJ2-7, with 7 bases lining up with TRBD1. Source material: peripheral blood. The chain's CDR3 is CASSQDRLPVGLMYF. Here the CDR3 DNA reads TGTGCCAGCAGCCAGGACAGGCTCCCGGTTGGTCTGATGTACTTC.